This paragraph reports one T cell receptor beta chain. The antigen it binds to is not known. No quality values exist for individual bases; no much larger clone is one base distant. The cohort consisted of 666 healthy bone marrow donors. All cohort members were sampled while nominally healthy, although unrecorded immune exposures were likely present. The donor was CMV seronegative and was included in the group of several hundred seronegative cohort members. Each donor provided a peripheral blood sample, and peripheral blood mononuclear cells were used for TCR beta sequencing. The Qiagen DNeasy Blood Extraction Kit was used to extract genomic DNA from the blood cell samples. The data are from a study of cytomegalovirus exposure and HLA in healthy donors (dated by TCRdb to between 2016 and 2019). About the full investigation: An earlier analysis of 587 of the donors reported 250 to 350 Gb of sequence data and 117 million unique TCR beta sequences from about 180 million T cells. About 320 gigabases of sequencing data and 80 million or so unique TCR sequences were included in an early release covering around 650 HLA-typed donors. Of the 398 genotyped donors, about 80% fell in the genetic ancestry cluster associated with self-reported Caucasian donors. The study aimed to test whether signatures of past pathogen exposure could be identified by cataloging public T cell receptors. The study profiled the T cell repertoires of 500 to 800 subjects by immunosequencing and related them to cytomegalovirus serostatus. A separate validation cohort of some 130 different subjects was used in addition to the 666-subject first cohort. The study combined high-throughput TCR immunosequencing, statistical association of individual TCRs with disease status, and machine learning to predict cytomegalovirus infection status. A later analysis re-examined previously published TCR beta repertoires from about 700 donors and added high-resolution HLA genotyping to investigate patterns of TCR occurrence. Rather than drawing on any new phenotypic data, the later analysis identified candidate immune exposures from TCR beta sequences and the way those sequences occurred across donors. An earlier analysis of 450 to 750 of the donors used high-throughput TCR beta sequencing to judge whether each TCR beta V gene segment behaved as functional or pseudogenic. Donor age, sex, ethnicity and CMV serostatus were collected together with the repertoire data. Genome-wide SNP genotypes for about 55% of the 666 donors were used in a later genetic analysis, which treated that subset as a discovery cohort. All discovery cohort repertoires had been generated on a single sequencing platform. Both class I and class II loci were covered by HLA typing, at four-digit resolution. The number of donors typed differed by locus, with 629-630 for A, B, C, DRB1 and DQB1, 522 for DQA1, about 610 for DPA1, and some 450 for DPB1. About 5 DR-DQ haplotypes were handled as single units for association and clustering, since linkage in the cohort was strong. On average, 235,054 unique TCR beta nucleotide sequences were sequenced per donor among several hundred genotyped donors of the cohort, with roughly 19% of those sequences being non-productive. Paper-wide results and their limitations: Broadly in line with IMGT annotations, most TCR beta V segments showed up in productive rearrangements about 87% or about 30% of the time in an earlier analysis of several hundred of the donors. The classifier was reported to diagnose cytomegalovirus status with high specificity and sensitivity in both the original cohort and the validation cohort. Roughly uniform sequencing depth across donors was assumed in presence/absence analyses, although this assumption may not hold. In a later analysis, most CMV-associated TCR beta chains were found to appear HLA-restricted, with HLA associations seemingly driven largely by CMV exposure. In this cohort, only TCR beta chains were sequenced, and detectable features were limited by the absence of alpha or paired-chain data. Over 15 rarely observed V segments, including chromosome 9 orphons, were excluded from the earlier analysis of almost 600 of the donors because counts were too low. The study listed 150 to 200 TCR beta chains as associated with cytomegalovirus. The 87-base-pair reads could not distinguish some IMGT-functional V segments, including TRBV6-2 and TRBV6-3, so those segments were excluded. Because HLA typing was unavailable for some donors at each locus, only the typed subset was used in association tests. Correlated functional status among segregating V segments might be attributable to linkage disequilibrium, but an unknown experimental factor could not be ruled out. In a later analysis, several top co-occurrence clusters were reported to appear linked to parvovirus B19, influenza, CMV and Epstein-Barr virus. In vitro tests confirmed that a few of the cytomegalovirus-associated TCR beta chains recognize cytomegalovirus antigens. Immune exposure information for the cohort was limited to CMV serostatus. An association between a missense DCLRE1C variant and V-gene and J-gene trimming of TCR beta chains was found in a later genetic analysis and replicated in an independent cohort. When HLA alleles, especially DR and DQ, strongly co-occurred, attributing TCR associations to individual alleles was difficult. A further reported finding was that TCR beta sequences accurately predicted the HLA-A and HLA-B alleles for most subjects in the first cohort. A group of highly shared sequence variants was considered likely to be a technical artifact of the sequencing pipeline. It was suggested by the authors that the approach could potentially be generalized to other disease states and immunological phenotypes. Most TCR sequences were observed very rarely across donors, whereas some public TCRs were present in many individuals. At a false discovery rate of 0.05, a later analysis linked around 15,000 TCR beta sequences to specific HLA alleles. A later analysis found that TCR association rates varied across HLA loci, with DRB1 alleles showing the most associated TCRs and HLA-C alleles the fewest. A later analysis found that HLA-associated TCR beta chains were more clonally expanded and had lower generation probabilities than equally common non-associated chains. According to a later genetic analysis, donors in an Asian-associated ancestry cluster had fewer N-insertions in productive TCRs than the roughly 670-donor mean.

The cysteine opens and the phenylalanine closes a CDR3 of 18 amino acids. Of all the DNA, just the CDR3 is kept, 54 bases in frame from base 1. Trimming removed 5 bases from V and 2 bases from J, leaving 23 bases between the germline ends. The germline V gene provides CDR1 MDHEN and CDR2 SYDVKM. The method behind the library was the immunoSEQ multiplex PCR assay. The multiplex PCR relied on a mix of 60 forward primers for TCR Vbeta segments and 13 reverse primers for TCR Jbeta segments. A multiplex PCR assay on genomic DNA amplified the CDR3 region of rearranged TCR beta genes. The amplified TCR beta libraries were sequenced on the Illumina HiSeq System as 87-base-pair reads. The original pipeline was this. Across the 666 repertoires, a later analysis counted some 81 million unique TCR beta chains, about 10 million of which were shared by at least two donors. Raw reads were error-corrected and collapsed into unique sequences by a nearest-neighbor algorithm in which closely related sequences were merged to remove PCR and sequencing errors. To assign V, D and J gene segments, CDR3 sequences were aligned to IMGT reference sequences. For a sequence to be retained, a match of at least six nucleotides to both a V gene segment and a J gene segment was required. Rearrangements were classified as productive when the CDR3 lacked stop codons and remained in frame with V and J, and all other rearrangements were classified as non-productive. CDR3 was defined by IMGT convention, running from the second conserved V-encoded cysteine to the conserved J-encoded phenylalanine. The earlier analysis of some 540 of the donors excluded any sequence lacking an unambiguous match to a single V gene segment. An earlier analysis of several hundred of the donors called V segments functional above 56.7% productive rearrangements and segregating when the between-donor standard deviation exceeded 5%. A statistical classification framework was developed to diagnose cytomegalovirus status using the catalog of TCR beta chain sequences. A later analysis assigned V and J genes by comparing TCR nucleotide sequences with IMGT/GENE-DB human TR gene sequences. In a later analysis, CDR3 sequences and most-parsimonious VDJ recombination scenarios were assigned using the TCRdist pipeline. In a later analysis, every TCR beta chain was defined by the combination of its CDR3 amino acid sequence and its V-gene family, and reads without a unique V-gene family were dropped. To address suspected cross-contamination and a sequencing artifact, a later analysis removed a few hundred highly shared, low-generation-probability nucleotide sequences. In a later analysis, a clonal expansion index for each public chain was calculated from normalized within-repertoire ranks of inferred template counts. In a later analysis, generation probabilities were computed using a VDJ recombination model fitted to out-of-frame rearrangements, and the results were checked against IGoR. In a later analysis, TCR-TCR, TCR-HLA and TCR-CMV co-occurrence was scored with hypergeometric tests, and a repertoire-size bias correction was applied to TCR pairs. A later analysis estimated false discovery rates by permuting HLA or CMV assignments 20 times. In a later analysis, co-occurring TCRs were grouped using DBSCAN, and TCRdist sequence similarity was added for clustering within HLA-allele-positive subsets. Repertoires with fewer than 30,000 or more than 120,000 public chains, plus five repertoires with anomalous nucleotide sharing, were excluded from co-occurrence clustering. The immuneACCESS repertoire file appears here via TCRdb, limited to in-frame rearrangements. These files lack a portion of the clones; in checked studies, under half of the deficit traces to unresolved V genes, and the cause of the others is not known. The V and J calls and clone size were taken over from that table, and D and trimming were inferred from the DNA. This sample gives under 200,000 clones in total; 70% to 90% of them show up just once. The ten largest account for roughly 1.9% of the sample.

The sequenced sample consisted of PBMCs. This TCR was recovered from a woman aged 18-30 years in good health and CMV-seronegative. This chain joins TRBV28 to TRBJ2-3; a weak D assignment points to TRBD2 (6 bases agree). The CDR3 protein is CASSGAWGGGLVTDTQYF. The nucleotides are TGTGCCAGCAGTGGGGCCTGGGGAGGTGGGTTAGTCACAGATACGCAGTATTTT.